This TCR beta chain stems from a study of blood T cell repertoires in COVID-19. Study background: Sites across the United States, Italy and Spain contributed samples from acute and convalescent COVID-19. In each case, the material was cDNA or gDNA derived from T cells, B-cell-depleted T cells, or PBMCs.

This clone occurred a few times. CDR1 and CDR2 from the germline V gene are DFQATT and SNEGSKA (reference sequence). This CDR3 spans 13 amino acids. Trimming cost V 3 bases and J 6 bases; bases outside gene matches: 8. Methods used by the authors: Quantification of nucleated cells was approximated via reference gene primer amplification. The table came from immunoSEQ multiplex PCR; TCRdb's copy has only in-frame clones and leaves some out. V and J calls and clone size come straight from that table; D and trimming were deduced from the DNA. This sample has roughly 120,000 clones, with around three quarters found just once.

The source of this sequence is a man between 65 and 85 years old with acute or convalescent COVID-19. The chain links TRBV20-1 to TRBJ2-7, with 7 bases fitting TRBD1. The sample was peripheral blood. The DNA for the CDR3 is TGCAGTGCTAGTTCAGGGGGTTTGGCCGAGCAGTACTTC. It specifies CSASSGGLAEQYF.